Presented here are 32 T cell receptor beta chains from one specimen sequenced in a study of early T cells in non-severe SARS-CoV-2 infection listed by TCRdb under 2021. Library generation was performed with 5' RACE. The sequencer was a NextSeq 500. Starting from the raw public reads, TCRdb applied fastp trimming at Q25, assembled clones with MiXCR and retained in-frame beta chains. Rows are combined by CDR3 protein, so each entry shows the most common genes and DNA. Here the sample has approximately 84,000 distinct CDR3 sequences; around 14% occur a single time. About 6% of the sample goes to the ten largest clones. The sequenced material came from whole blood. Receptor source: an adult who was a healthcare worker with PCR-confirmed SARS-CoV-2 infection or an uninfected control (not recorded which).

DNA for the CDR3: TGTGCCAGCAGCTTTGGGGGATACGAAAAACTGTTTTTT. Residues: CASSFGGYEKLFF. The chain recombines TRBV5-5 with TRBJ1-4; tentative D call: TRBD1 (5 bases). V was pared by 2 bases and J by 8 bases, with 10 bases between. Germline CDR1 and CDR2: SGHKS and YYEKEE (reference sequence). This CDR3 has 13 amino acids. Full variable domain (remainder filled in from reference TRBV5-5 and TRBJ1-4): DAGVTQSPTHLIKTRGQQVTLRCSPISGHKSVSWYQQVLGQGPQFIFQYYEKEERGRGNFPDRFSARQFPNYSSELNVNALLLGDSALYLCASSFGGYEKLFFGSGTQLSVL.

The chain uses TRBV12-3 or TRBV12-4 and TRBJ1-6; 8 bases agree with TRBD1. The CDR3 is made up of 16 amino acids. With V trimmed by 6 bases and J by 6 bases, 10 bases remained unmatched. The CDR3 protein is CASRLTRGQVNSPLHF. The CDR3 DNA sequence: TGTGCCAGCAGATTAACCAGGGGGCAAGTTAATTCACCCCTCCACTTT.

The sample holds many counts of this clonotype. The CDR3 DNA is TGTGCCAGCAGTTCAGGGTCTGGGGCCAACGTCCTGACTTTC. This gives the protein CASSSGSGANVLTF. The chain is built from TRBV28 and TRBJ2-6; D perhaps matches TRBD1 (5 bases). Deletions cut 4 bases from V and 1 base from J, with 5 bases between. The germline V gene has CDR1 MDHEN and CDR2 SYDVKM. This CDR3 contains 14 residues.

This clonotype came up a few times. The chain has TRBV24-1 and TRBJ1-1, with D possibly matching TRBD1 (6 bases). Trimming stripped 5 bases from V and 3 bases from J, with 15 bases between. The CDR3 runs to 15 residues. Looked up from germline, CDR1 is KGHDR and CDR2 is SFDVKD. The CDR3 sequence is CATSGPGASDTEAFF. DNA for the CDR3: TGTGCCACCAGTGGCCCGGGGGCAAGCGACACTGAAGCTTTCTTT.

Concerning this clonotype: Possible read error: a much larger clone is one base away. The V call is TRBV28, the J call TRBJ2-5, with D unclear. Germline loops: CDR1 MDHEN, CDR2 SYDVKM. Deletions cut 4 bases from V and 7 bases from J, with 13 bases between. This CDR3 spans 13 amino acids. Here the CDR3 reads CASSSLGAGTQYF. The CDR3 nucleotides are TGTGCCAGCAGTTCACTGGGCGCAGGGACCCAGTACTTC.

This clonotype was detected only a few times. The V call is TRBV5-4, the J call TRBJ2-2, with TRBD2 identical over 7 bases. The CDR3 is made up of 16 amino acids. Germline V gene sequence: CDR1 SGHNT, CDR2 YYREEE (reference sequence). Trimming at V came to 3 bases and at J to 0 bases, leaving 5 bases not matched to a gene. CDR3: CASSYTGLTNTGELFF. The CDR3 DNA reads as TGTGCCAGCAGCTATACGGGACTAACGAACACCGGGGAGCTGTTTTTT.

This clonotype was picked up many times. The rearrangement joins TRBV7-9 to TRBJ1-1; D unclear. Trimming stripped 3 bases from V and 0 bases from J, with 8 bases between. Germline CDR1 and CDR2: SEHNR and FQNEAQ (reference sequence). The CDR3 runs to 14 residues. Written as DNA, the CDR3 is TGTGCCAGCAGCTTCCCAGCCATGAACACTGAAGCTTTCTTT. Translated, it gives CASSFPAMNTEAFF.

The rearrangement links TRBV7-9 to TRBJ1-2; TRBD1 aligns across 8 bases. V lost 4 bases and J lost 2; bases outside the gene matches: 3. The CDR3 sequence is 14 residues long. Germline-derived CDR1 and CDR2 are SEHNR and FQNEAQ (reference sequence). Written as DNA, the CDR3 is TGTGCCAGCAGCTACGGACAGGGAAACTATGGCTACACCTTC. This encodes CASSYGQGNYGYTF. Filled out from reference TRBV7-9 and TRBJ1-2, the complete variable domain reads DTGVSQNPRHKITKRGQNVTFRCDPISEHNRLYWYRQTLGQGPEFLTYFQNEAQLEKSRLLSDRFSAERPKGSFSTLEIQRTEQGDSAMYLCASSYGQGNYGYTFGSGTRLTVV.

This clonotype was observed once. A much larger clone sits a single nucleotide away, making a read error possible. The V and J genes are TRBV12-3 or TRBV12-4 and TRBJ2-2; the match to TRBD2 covers 10 bases. The junction had 8 bases not matched to a gene; V was cut back by 6 bases and J by 10 bases. The CDR3 has 14 residues. The CDR3 is CASSKRGGPEELFF. CDR3 coding DNA: TGTGCCAGCAGCAAGCGGGGGGGCCCCGAGGAGCTGTTTTTT.

This clonotype has a handful of counts. The J gene is TRBJ2-1, the V gene TRBV5-1, with D possibly being TRBD1 (5 bases). Germline V gene sequence: CDR1 SGHRS, CDR2 YFSETQ. This CDR3 comprises 13 residues. V was cut by 0 bases and J by 5 bases, with 6 bases left in between. The CDR3 region has the DNA TGCGCCAGCAGCTTGGGGGGCGACAATGAGCAGTTCTTC. Translation gives CASSLGGDNEQFF. The whole variable domain, remainder taken from reference TRBV5-1 and TRBJ2-1, is KAGVTQTPRYLIKTRGQQVTLSCSPISGHRSVSWYQQTPGQGLQFLFEYFSETQRNKGNFPGRFSGRQFSNSRSEMNVSTLELGDSALYLCASSLGGDNEQFFGPGTRLTVL.

This chain links TRBV20-1 with TRBJ2-1; D call uncertain. The germline V gene encodes CDR1 DFQATT and CDR2 SNEGSKA (reference sequence). Between the trimmed V and J ends, which lost 5 bases and 8 bases, there was a span of 10 bases. CDR3 size: 11 residues. The CDR3 DNA is TGCAGTGCTCCCCATTTTTATGAGCAGTTCTTC. Translation gives CSAPHFYEQFF.

This clonotype was counted many times. J is TRBJ1-4 and V is TRBV28; D uncertain. V was pared by 6 bases and J by 8 bases, with 10 bases between. The CDR3 length is 12 residues. Germline loops: CDR1 MDHEN, CDR2 SYDVKM. The chain's CDR3 is CASSHPGEKLFF. CDR3 DNA: TGTGCCAGCAGCCACCCCGGCGAAAAACTGTTTTTT. Full variable domain (remainder filled in from reference TRBV28 and TRBJ1-4): DVKVTQSSRYLVKRTGEKVFLECVQDMDHENMFWYRQDPGLGLRLIYFSYDVKMKEKGDIPEGYSVSREKKERFSLILESASTNQTSMYLCASSHPGEKLFFGSGTQLSVL.

The table lists this clonotype with many counts. The chain carries TRBV5-1 and TRBJ1-1, with 7 bases matching TRBD1. Germline V CDR1 and CDR2: SGHRS, YFSETQ. Trimming took 4 bases from V and 1 from J; bases not matched to a gene: 7. The CDR3 is 15 amino acids. The CDR3 DNA reads as TGCGCCAGCAGCCCAAACAGGGGATCGAACACTGAAGCTTTCTTT. Translated: CASSPNRGSNTEAFF.

This rearrangement joins TRBV7-2 to TRBJ2-3; 11 bases line up with TRBD2. The CDR3 totals 16 residues. Trimming cost V 3 bases and J 4 bases; bases outside gene matches: 6. Germline assignment: CDR1 SGHTA and CDR2 FQGNSA. The CDR3: CASSFRGLAVPDTQYF. CDR3 coding DNA: TGTGCCAGCAGCTTCCGGGGACTAGCGGTTCCAGATACGCAGTATTTT. The complete variable domain, with remaining parts taken from reference TRBV7-2 and TRBJ2-3, reads GAGVSQSPSNKVTEKGKDVELRCDPISGHTALYWYRQSLGQGLEFLIYFQGNSAPDKSGLPSDRFSAERTGGSVSTLTIQRTQQEDSAVYLCASSFRGLAVPDTQYFGPGTRLTVL.

The chain joins TRBV30 to TRBJ1-2, with D uncertain. The CDR3 sequence is 12 residues long. V lost 1 base and J lost 6, with 9 bases in between. Germline V gene data show CDR1 as GTSNPN and CDR2 as SVGIG (reference sequence). CDR3 in amino acids: CAWSGGSHGYTF. The CDR3 DNA sequence: TGTGCCTGGAGTGGAGGATCCCATGGCTACACCTTC. The whole variable domain, remainder taken from reference TRBV30 and TRBJ1-2, is SQTIHQWPATLVQPVGSPLSLECTVEGTSNPNLYWYRQAAGRGLQLLFYSVGIGQISSEVPQNLSASRPQDRQFILSSKKLLLSDSGFYLCAWSGGSHGYTFGSGTRLTVV.

This clonotype was detected only a few times. The CDR3 DNA reads TGCGCCAGCAGCCAAGAGGGGAGCGGGGGCCTAGGGGAGCAGTACTTC. Amino acid sequence: CASSQEGSGGLGEQYF. This chain connects TRBV4-1 to TRBJ2-7, with 8 bases identical to TRBD2. Per the germline V gene, CDR1 is MGHRA and CDR2 is YSYEKL. Losses at the gene ends were 0 bases for V and 7 bases for J; bases not matched to a gene: 11. This CDR3 is built from 16 residues.

This clonotype turned up a few times. The rearrangement links TRBV7-7 to TRBJ2-5; no clear D gene. The germline gives CDR1 SSHAT, CDR2 FNYEAQ (reference sequence). This CDR3 has 14 amino acids. Trimming removed 2 bases from V and 2 bases from J, with 9 bases in between. DNA for the CDR3: TGTGCCAGCAGCTTAACCGGAGCACAAGAGACCCAGTACTTC. Residues: CASSLTGAQETQYF. The entire variable domain, with the rest obtained from reference TRBV7-7 and TRBJ2-5, is as follows: GAGVSQSPRYKVTKRGQDVTLRCDPISSHATLYWYQQALGQGPEFLTYFNYEAQPDKSGLPSDRFSAERPEGSISTLTIQRTEQRDSAMYRCASSLTGAQETQYFGPGTRLLVL.

This clonotype has more than one count but fewer than ten. V and J are TRBV2 and TRBJ2-5, with D perhaps matching TRBD1 or TRBD2 (6 bases each). Germline V gives CDR1 SNHLY, CDR2 FYNNEI. This CDR3 has 14 residues. The germline V and J ends were trimmed by 6 bases and 5 bases, with 16 bases remaining between them. The CDR3 protein is CASRTGGQPETQYF. CDR3 bases: TGTGCCAGCAGGACCGGGGGCCAGCCGGAGACCCAGTACTTC.

This chain joins TRBV7-2 and TRBJ1-3; 8 nucleotides align to TRBD1. Trimming removed 5 bases from V and 2 bases from J; junction bases left unmatched: 11. Per germline, CDR1 SGHTA and CDR2 FQGNSA. CDR3 size: 17 residues. The CDR3 is CASSESLYRGAGNTIYF. The CDR3 coding sequence is TGTGCCAGCAGCGAGTCACTCTACAGGGGGGCTGGAAACACCATATATTTT.

The chain combines TRBV7-3 with TRBJ2-7, with D maybe TRBD2 (6 bases). Germline CDR1 and CDR2: SGHTA and FQGTGA. This CDR3 comprises 16 residues. Between the trimmed V and J ends, which lost 1 base and 4 bases, there was a span of 17 bases. CDR3 region: CASSLRWAIGGYEQYF. The DNA of the CDR3 is TGTGCCAGCAGCTTAAGGTGGGCGATCGGGGGATACGAGCAGTACTTC.

This chain connects TRBV29-1 to TRBJ1-3; a possible D gene is TRBD1 (6 bases). Trimming cost V 3 bases and J 2 bases, with 8 bases left between them. Germline lookup yields CDR1 SQVTM and CDR2 ANQGSEA. This CDR3 comprises 13 residues. The CDR3 protein is CSVDGGPGNTIYF. In nucleotides, the CDR3 is TGCAGCGTTGATGGGGGGCCTGGAAACACCATATATTTT.

This clonotype appeared a few times. The J gene is TRBJ1-1, the V gene TRBV7-9; no clear D gene. Looked up from germline, CDR1 is SEHNR and CDR2 is FQNEAQ (reference sequence). Trimming removed 6 bases from V and 5 bases from J, with 13 bases in between. The CDR3 runs to 13 residues. CDR3: CASRLVRLTEAFF. The CDR3 nucleotides read TGTGCCAGCAGGTTGGTCCGCTTGACTGAAGCTTTCTTT.

This clonotype was observed many times. The chain employs TRBV29-1 and TRBJ2-1; TRBD1 agrees at 9 bases. CDR1 SQVTM and CDR2 ANQGSEA come from the germline V gene. V lost 4 bases and J lost 3; bases outside the gene matches: 1. There are 13 residues in the CDR3. This chain's CDR3 is CSVGQGGYNEQFF. The CDR3 nucleotides read TGCAGCGTTGGACAGGGGGGCTACAATGAGCAGTTCTTC.

This clonotype was observed a few times. The chain employs TRBV20-1 and TRBJ1-6, with a weak D call TRBD1 (6 bases). Trimming removed 0 bases from V and 14 bases from J, with 17 bases in between. Germline V gives CDR1 DFQATT, CDR2 SNEGSKA (reference sequence). The CDR3 contains 14 residues. The CDR3 loop is CSARDRTVGPALHF. The CDR3 coding sequence is TGCAGTGCTAGAGACAGGACAGTGGGGCCAGCCCTCCACTTT.

The table lists this clonotype with a few counts. The chain uses TRBV7-2 and TRBJ2-1; 11 positions match TRBD2. This CDR3 has 15 amino acids. Trimming removed 4 bases from V and 1 base from J; junction bases left unmatched: 0. Per the germline V gene, CDR1 is SGHTA and CDR2 is FQGNSA. CDR3 sequence: CASSSSGRSYNEQFF. DNA for the CDR3: TGTGCCAGCAGCTCTAGCGGGAGGTCCTACAATGAGCAGTTCTTC.

This chain connects TRBV20-1 to TRBJ1-1; 10 bases line up with TRBD1. The ends lost 2 bases at V and 3 bases at J; junction bases unmatched: 6. The length of the CDR3 is 15 residues. The germline gives CDR1 DFQATT, CDR2 SNEGSKA (reference sequence). Here the CDR3 reads CSARRTGGIDTEAFF. The CDR3 DNA follows: TGCAGTGCTAGAAGGACAGGGGGGATTGACACTGAAGCTTTCTTT.

There are a few counts of this clonotype. The gene calls are TRBV6-5 and TRBJ2-1, with unresolved D. The V gene's germline CDR1 is MNHEY and CDR2 SVGAGI. The CDR3 is 14 residues long. The V end was cut by 5 bases, the J end by 4 bases, with 12 bases between. CDR3 in DNA: TGTGCCAGCAGTGCGGACCTGGGGTACAATGAGCAGTTCTTC. Protein product: CASSADLGYNEQFF.

Written as DNA, the CDR3 is TGCAGTGCTACTCTGGGGGGGACGAACACTGAAGCTTTCTTT. It yields the protein CSATLGGTNTEAFF. The chain couples TRBV20-1 to TRBJ1-1, with D possibly being TRBD1 (5 bases). The germline gives CDR1 DFQATT, CDR2 SNEGSKA (reference sequence). CDR3 length: 14 amino acids. Trimming took 4 bases from V and 1 from J, leaving 13 bases between them.

This clonotype was seen only a few times. This rearrangement joins TRBV27 to TRBJ2-7; D might be TRBD1 (6 bases). The CDR3 is 14 residues long. V lost 5 bases and J lost 0, with 11 bases in between. Per germline, CDR1 MNHEY and CDR2 SMNVEV (reference sequence). This CDR3 is CASSPADSSYEQYF. The DNA of the CDR3 is TGTGCCAGCAGTCCGGCGGACAGCTCCTACGAGCAGTACTTC.

The chain links TRBV5-6 to TRBJ2-7, with D hard to call. Germline CDR1 and CDR2: SGHDT and YYEEEE. The CDR3 spans 14 residues. Trimming stripped 0 bases from V and 7 bases from J, with 14 bases between. CDR3 in DNA: TGTGCCAGCAGCTTGGATGGGGAAGCGAAGGAGCAGTACTTC. Its protein is CASSLDGEAKEQYF.

The genes are TRBV6-5 and TRBJ2-1; 8 bases line up with TRBD2. The germline V gene encodes CDR1 MNHEY and CDR2 SVGAGI. The CDR3 covers 13 residues. V lost 7 bases to trimming and J lost 4 bases; unmatched junction nucleotides: 3. CDR3 residues: CASTVAGYNEQFF. The CDR3 coding sequence is TGTGCCAGCACTGTAGCGGGGTACAATGAGCAGTTCTTC.

The genes are TRBV20-1 and TRBJ2-5, with 9 positions matching TRBD2. CDR1 is DFQATT, CDR2 SNEGSKA, per germline (reference sequence). The J segment lost 5 bases and the V segment lost 4 bases, leaving 2 bases of the junction unmatched. The CDR3 totals 12 residues. CDR3 protein: CSAKREVETQYF. DNA of the CDR3: TGCAGTGCTAAGCGGGAGGTGGAGACCCAGTACTTC.